This T cell receptor beta chain was identified during a study of cytomegalovirus exposure and HLA in healthy donors. The germline V and J ends were trimmed by 3 bases and 4 bases, with 4 bases remaining between them. Germline V gives CDR1 SGHDT, CDR2 YYEEEE. This CDR3 contains 11 residues. Amplification used 60 Vbeta primers and 13 Jbeta primers. Sequencing was performed with immunoSEQ multiplex PCR; in TCRdb, only in-frame clones are kept and a portion is missing. The repertoire holds approximately 200,000 clones, 65% to 90% seen once, with about 1.4% in the top ten. The specimen sequenced was PBMCs. The chain uses TRBV5-6 and TRBJ1-2; D not resolved. The TCR sequence derives from a girl between 5 and 17 years old in good health and CMV-seronegative. The CDR3 nucleotides read TGTGCCAGCAGCTCTATCTATGGCTACACCTTC. Amino acid sequence: CASSSIYGYTF.